These 5 T cell receptor beta chains were sequenced from one sample in a study of radiotherapy plus CTLA-4 blockade in lung cancer. Profiled with immunoSEQ multiplex PCR; TCRdb holds only in-frame clones, not every one. The sample contains roughly 90,000 clones, about four fifths of which appear only once. This specimen consisted of peripheral blood, obtained from a patient treated with radiotherapy plus ipilimumab. These receptors were obtained from a human donor with non-small cell lung cancer that progressed on radiotherapy plus ipilimumab.

The gene calls are TRBV6-5 and TRBJ1-1; no clear D. Germline CDR1 MNHEY, CDR2 SVGAGI. The CDR3 is 14 residues long. V gave up 0 bases and J gave up 5 bases, with 10 bases separating them. This CDR3 reads CASSYSPSRTEAFF. The CDR3 coding sequence is TGTGCCAGCAGTTACTCTCCCTCGAGGACTGAAGCTTTCTTT.

This chain joins TRBV5-1 and TRBJ2-5, with TRBD1 as a possible D gene (7 bases). Germline CDR1 SGHRS, CDR2 YFSETQ. The V and J ends lost 0 bases and 8 bases respectively, with 17 bases between them. The CDR3 runs to 15 residues. The CDR3 DNA follows: TGCGCCAGCAGCTTGGCGGGGGATAGAGGGGGCACCCAGTACTTC. It specifies CASSLAGDRGGTQYF.

The V call is TRBV11-2, the J call TRBJ1-1; 9 bases are shared with TRBD1. Germline values: CDR1 SGHAT, CDR2 FQNNGV. Unmatched junction bases numbered 5, after V lost 3 bases and J lost 0 bases. CDR3 length: 16 amino acids. The CDR3 sequence is CASSLDRGNLNTEAFF. CDR3 bases: TGTGCCAGCAGCTTGGACAGGGGTAATTTGAACACTGAAGCTTTCTTT. The full variable domain, in which reference TRBV11-2 and TRBJ1-1 provide the parts outside the CDR3, is EAGVAQSPRYKIIEKRQSVAFWCNPISGHATLYWYQQILGQGPKLLIQFQNNGVVDDSQLPKDRFSAERLKGVDSTLKIQPAKLEDSAVYLCASSLDRGNLNTEAFFGQGTRLTVV.

The chain is built from TRBV7-6 and TRBJ2-2; 13 bases align to TRBD2. The CDR3 sequence is 18 residues long. With V trimmed by 2 bases and J by 6 bases, 9 bases remained unmatched. Germline CDR1 SGHVS, CDR2 FNYEAQ. The CDR3 sequence is CASSLQLAGGSESGELFF. CDR3 DNA: TGTGCCAGCAGCTTACAACTAGCGGGAGGGTCGGAGTCCGGGGAGCTGTTTTTT.

The chain carries TRBV10-1 and TRBJ2-1; D ambiguous. The germline V gene encodes CDR1 WNHNN and CDR2 SYGVQD (reference sequence). The CDR3 is 12 residues long. V was clipped by 4 bases and J by 8 bases, with 9 bases between them. DNA of the CDR3: TGCGCCAGCAGTGCCTATGAGGATGAGCAGTTCTTC. It specifies CASSAYEDEQFF.